One sample yielded the 23 T cell receptor beta chains listed below, sequenced in a study of blood T cells in healthy people across ages. Primed by a sample-barcoded 5' primer and a J-beta primer mix, a second PCR proceeded for 7 to 11 cycles. TCRdb re-analysed the 5' RACE reads in MiXCR, keeping a single row per CDR3 protein. This table holds 550,000 to 800,000 distinct CDR3 sequences, less than 40% found once. The sample taken for sequencing was blood. These receptor sequences come from a woman aged 80 or over in good health.

The chain joins TRBV20-1 to TRBJ1-4; no firm D call. CDR1 and CDR2 (germline): DFQATT, SNEGSKA (reference sequence). Trimming took off 4 bases at V and 0 bases at J, with 15 bases between the two ends. CDR3 length: 16 residues. The CDR3 DNA sequence: TGCAGTGCTACTAACCCAAGCTGGGCAACTAATGAAAAACTGTTTTTT. It is translated as CSATNPSWATNEKLFF.

This clonotype was picked up many times. J is TRBJ2-2 and V is TRBV6-2 or TRBV6-3; D possibly corresponds to TRBD1 (5 bases). Deletions cut 2 bases from V and 4 bases from J, with 11 bases between. This CDR3 region has 15 residues. Germline V gene data show CDR1 as MNHEY and CDR2 as SVGEGT. CDR3 nucleotide sequence: TGTGCCAGCAGTTACAGGGGCATAGGCACCGGGGAGCTGTTTTTT. Amino acid sequence: CASSYRGIGTGELFF.

In this sample, this clonotype turned up many times. The rearrangement joins TRBV20-1 to TRBJ2-7; D could derive from TRBD1 or TRBD2 (5 bases each). V was shortened by 5 bases and J by 3 bases, with 17 bases between the two germline ends. The CDR3 length is 14 residues. The germline gives CDR1 DFQATT, CDR2 SNEGSKA (reference sequence). The CDR3 nucleotides are TGCAGTGCTGAAGGCTGGGTTGGGGGCTACGAGCAGTACTTC. It translates to CSAEGWVGGYEQYF.

This clonotype was seen a handful of times. The chain employs TRBV6-8 and TRBJ1-5; the D gene is possibly TRBD1 (6 bases). The CDR3 loop spans 13 amino acids. The V gene's germline CDR1 is MNHGY and CDR2 SAAAGT. V lost 8 bases to trimming and J lost 9 bases, with 17 bases between them. The CDR3 DNA follows: TGTGCCAGCGGGGGGGCAGATGGGCTGCCCCAGCATTTT. This encodes CASGGADGLPQHF.

This clonotype occurred many times. The chain uses TRBV18 and TRBJ2-3; D possibly matches TRBD1 or TRBD2 (7 bases each). The length of the CDR3 is 16 residues. Germline V gene lookup returns CDR1 KGHSH and CDR2 LQKENI. Deletions cut 0 bases from V and 2 bases from J, with 12 bases between. In nucleotides, the CDR3 is TGTGCCAGCTCACCACCGTCAGGGGGGGTCACAGATACGCAGTATTTT. This sequence encodes CASSPPSGGVTDTQYF.

With respect to this clonotype: One end of the junction varies from germline; a read error may be responsible. This chain joins TRBV9 and TRBJ2-3, with D tentatively TRBD2 (6 bases). The germline V gene has CDR1 SGDLS and CDR2 YYNGEE. The CDR3 consists of 16 residues. CDR3 DNA sequence: TGTGCCAGCAGCGACTATGCGGGGACGCGCCGGGATATGCAGTATTTT. Residues: CASSDYAGTRRDMQYF.

This clonotype occurred once. This chain joins TRBV9 and TRBJ2-5; D ambiguous. This CDR3 is built from 13 residues. Germline-derived CDR1 and CDR2 are SGDLS and YYNGEE. V was trimmed by 0 bases and J by 11 bases, leaving 14 bases between them. The CDR3 loop is CASSVDSFNEQYF. The CDR3 region has the DNA TGTGCCAGCAGCGTAGACAGTTTCAATGAGCAGTACTTC.

To note about this clonotype: A read error is possible here, since a much larger clone lies one base away. The chain joins TRBV3-1 to TRBJ1-1; no clear D gene. Germline V lookup: CDR1 LGHDT, CDR2 YNNKEL (reference sequence). The germline V and J ends were trimmed by 2 bases and 4 bases, with 5 bases remaining between them. This CDR3 spans 12 amino acids. The CDR3 region is CASSQSSTEAFF. The CDR3 coding sequence is TGTGCCAGCAGCCAATCTAGCACTGAAGCTTTCTTT. The complete variable domain, with remaining parts taken from reference TRBV3-1 and TRBJ1-1, reads DTAVSQTPKYLVTQMGNDKSIKCEQNLGHDTMYWYKQDSKKFLKIMFSYNNKELIINETVPNRFSPKSPDKAHLNLHINSLELGDSAVYFCASSQSSTEAFFGQGTRLTVV.

This clonotype was observed a few times. This chain links TRBV6-2 or TRBV6-3 with TRBJ2-1; 16 bases agree with TRBD2. This CDR3 is 17 amino acids long. The germline gives CDR1 MNHEY, CDR2 SVGEGT. After removal of 4 bases from V and 7 bases from J, the junction contained 7 bases not matched to a gene. The CDR3 sequence: CASSWGTSGGARNEQFF. The CDR3, as DNA: TGTGCCAGCAGTTGGGGGACTAGCGGGGGGGCCCGGAATGAGCAGTTCTTC.

This clonotype has at least ten counts. The genes are TRBV5-1 and TRBJ2-7; D is uncertain. The V and J ends lost 4 bases and 3 bases respectively, with 11 bases between them. The germline V gene has CDR1 SGHRS and CDR2 YFSETQ. CDR3 length: 13 residues. CDR3 nucleotide sequence: TGCGCCAGCAGCGGAGACCTTCGCTACGAGCAGTACTTC. Amino acids: CASSGDLRYEQYF.

The rearrangement links TRBV20-1 to TRBJ2-7, with unresolved D. The DNA end is more similar to TRBJ2-5, so the J call may be wrong. CDR3 length: 12 residues. Per the germline V gene, CDR1 is DFQATT and CDR2 is SNEGSKA (reference sequence). CDR3: CSATRPAETQYF. The CDR3 bases are TGCAGTGCTACCCGGCCCGCGGAGACCCAGTACTTC.

A word on this clonotype: This may be a read error, as it is one base from a much larger clone. The chain has TRBV12-3 or TRBV12-4 and TRBJ2-7; D unclear. V lost 6 bases, J lost 10 bases, and 16 bases lay in between. The CDR3 runs 12 residues. This CDR3 is CASSWLQDTQYF. Written as DNA, the CDR3 is TGTGCCAGCAGCTGGCTCCAAGATACCCAGTACTTC.

This clonotype was recorded many times. V usage is TRBV12-5 and J usage is TRBJ2-7, with D possibly being TRBD1 (6 bases). CDR3 size: 12 residues. Trimming stripped 8 bases from V and 2 bases from J, with 10 bases between. Germline CDR1 is LGHNT and CDR2 is FRNRAP. The DNA of the CDR3 is TGTGCTAGTTGTTGGACAGCCTACGAGCAGTACTTC. Its translation: CASCWTAYEQYF.

This clonotype was observed many times. The gene calls are TRBV7-2 and TRBJ1-1, with D maybe TRBD1 (5 bases). The ends were cut back, 6 bases at V and 2 bases at J, with 13 bases in the middle. The CDR3 is made up of 14 amino acids. The germline V gene encodes CDR1 SGHTA and CDR2 FQGNSA. CDR3 sequence: CASRRRGANTEAFF. The DNA of the CDR3 is TGTGCCAGCAGACGCCGTGGGGCCAACACTGAAGCTTTCTTT.

CDR3: CATSRQGYNEQFF. In DNA form, the CDR3 reads TGTGCCACCAGCAGACAGGGGTACAATGAGCAGTTCTTC. This chain connects TRBV15 to TRBJ2-1; possible D gene TRBD1, 6 bases. This CDR3 spans 13 amino acids. Between the trimmed V and J ends, which lost 2 bases and 4 bases, there was a span of 6 bases. The germline V gene encodes CDR1 LNHNV and CDR2 YYDKDF (reference sequence).

This clonotype has a handful of counts. The chain carries TRBV30 and TRBJ2-1; D is uncertain. Trimming cost V 0 bases and J 3 bases, with 6 bases left between them. Germline assignment: CDR1 GTSNPN and CDR2 SVGIG (reference sequence). This CDR3 spans 13 amino acids. The DNA of the CDR3 is TGTGCCTGGAGTGTAGCGCTCTACAATGAGCAGTTCTTC. Its translation: CAWSVALYNEQFF.

This clonotype was found many times. This chain uses TRBV5-6 with TRBJ2-5, with 8 bases lining up with TRBD2. CDR1 SGHDT and CDR2 YYEEEE come from the germline V gene. The CDR3 spans 18 residues. V was pared by 0 bases and J by 2 bases, with 12 bases of the junction left unmatched. DNA for the CDR3: TGTGCCAGCAGCTTGGCAGGATCGGGGGGGCTCGGGCAAGAGACCCAGTACTTC. Residues: CASSLAGSGGLGQETQYF.

The chain employs TRBV12-3 or TRBV12-4 and TRBJ2-4; either TRBD1 or TRBD2 may fit D (5 bases each). The CDR3 is 14 residues long. Trimming pared 4 bases from V and 7 bases from J, leaving 14 bases between. CDR3 protein: CASSSGRQGNIQYF. CDR3 nucleotides: TGTGCCAGCAGTTCGGGACGCCAAGGGAACATTCAGTACTTC.

The rearrangement uses TRBV20-1 and TRBJ1-5, with D possibly TRBD1 on 6 matching bases. Germline CDR1 DFQATT, CDR2 SNEGSKA (reference sequence). V lost 2 bases, J lost 4 bases, and 9 bases lay in between. The CDR3 contains 13 residues. As DNA, the CDR3 is TGCAGTGCTAGATCCACAGGGAATCAGCCCCAGCATTTT. Its translation: CSARSTGNQPQHF.

The chain combines TRBV7-2 with TRBJ2-7, with TRBD1 as a possible D gene (5 bases). The V end was cut by 5 bases, the J end by 3 bases, with 17 bases between. Germline V lookup: CDR1 SGHTA, CDR2 FQGNSA. This CDR3 spans 15 amino acids. CDR3 region: CASSLGAEPFYEQYF. Here the CDR3 DNA reads TGTGCCAGCAGCCTAGGGGCGGAGCCTTTCTACGAGCAGTACTTC.

This clonotype is a singleton in its sample. The chain combines TRBV5-1 with TRBJ2-5, with D unclear. CDR1 is SGHRS, CDR2 YFSETQ, per germline. The V end lost 0 bases, the J end lost 5 bases, and 8 bases lay between the germline ends. The CDR3 runs to 13 residues. The CDR3 spells CASSLDHYETQYF. CDR3 coding DNA: TGCGCCAGCAGCTTGGACCATTACGAGACCCAGTACTTC.

This clonotype was detected many times. The chain has TRBV20-1 and TRBJ2-7, with D possibly being TRBD2 (7 bases). Germline V gene lookup returns CDR1 DFQATT and CDR2 SNEGSKA (reference sequence). The CDR3 covers 16 residues. The V end lost 6 bases, the J end lost 6 bases, and 27 bases lay between the germline ends. The CDR3 loop reads CSALETGGRTSGEQYF. DNA of the CDR3: TGCAGTGCCCTAGAGACCGGGGGGCGGACGTCTGGCGAGCAGTACTTC.

The sample holds many counts of this clonotype. This CDR3 is CSARDPVEQFF. The CDR3 nucleotides read TGCAGTGCTAGAGACCCGGTTGAGCAGTTCTTC. J is TRBJ2-1 and V is TRBV20-1, with no clear D. Germline V CDR1 and CDR2: DFQATT, SNEGSKA (reference sequence). The V and J ends lost 0 bases and 9 bases respectively, with 6 bases between them. CDR3 length: 11 residues.